This TCR beta chain was obtained from a study of identical twins. Addition of a universal primer site occurred through template switching, and cDNA carried unique molecular identifiers. MiXCR was run by TCRdb on the 5' RACE reads, yielding one entry per CDR3 protein. The sample comprises 470,000 or so distinct CDR3 sequences, roughly 26% of which are singletons, and about 2.9% rests with the top ten. This clonotype was seen a handful of times. This CDR3 comprises 15 residues. Trimming took off 1 base at V and 5 bases at J, with 15 bases between the two ends. Germline loops: CDR1 SGHAT, CDR2 FQNNGV. The same specimen was also included in a second study, on T cells expressing NK-cell markers. That paper adds: Roughly 6 donors had dominant NKG2C+ clonotypes that comprised about 1.0-8% of their CD8+ T cells. One observes that, in a handful of donors, these clonotypes were also the leading ones within the CD3+CD56-NKG2C+ fraction.

V is TRBV11-2 and J is TRBJ2-7, with no clear D. The sample was CD4+ T cells sorted from blood. The clonotype comes from a woman under 30 in good health. CDR3 coding DNA: TGTGCCAGCAGCTTAGGTGGATTAGGTACAAACGAGCAGTACTTC. Its protein product is CASSLGGLGTNEQYF.